This TCR beta chain was identified in a study of lymphopenia after photon versus proton radiotherapy. Assay used: immunoSEQ multiplex PCR; TCRdb lists only in-frame clones, some missing. This sample carries 8,000 or so clones, just over 85% of them seen once, and the ten largest clones take about 21%. Germline CDR1 is SNHLY and CDR2 is FYNNEI. V trimming: 5 bases; J trimming: 5 bases; junction bases outside the gene matches: 11. CDR3 length equals 16 residues. Note on this clone: Its antigen is unidentified.

Findings and limits, study-wide: Oligoclonal CD8+ Temra expansion after nadir drove photon patients' diversity drop. Photon-treated patients lost naive T cells and TCR diversity; proton-treated stayed stable.

The chain couples TRBV2 to TRBJ2-5, with 10 bases matching TRBD1. The sequence derives from a man older than 75 with cholangiocarcinoma. This sample comprised peripheral blood, obtained from a patient treated with photon-based radiotherapy. CDR3 residues: CASSPRTGGITETQYF. The DNA for the CDR3 is TGTGCCAGCAGTCCACGGACAGGGGGTATTACGGAGACCCAGTACTTC.